A selection of T cell receptor beta chains follows, all from one sample in a study of CD4 T cells in relation to SARS-CoV-2 and coronaviruses. Produced via immunoSEQ multiplex PCR; TCRdb's table is partial and in-frame only. The sample lists tens of thousands of clones, around 90% occurring once. The specimen was naive CD4+ T cells from PBMCs. The source of these receptors is an adult with COVID-19. The CDR3 runs from the conserved cysteine through the conserved F or W. D genes are given only for firm matches. Where a row states a size, it is once, few, many or the class of an expanded clone; other rows omit it.

>TRBJ2-5|.|.|TRBV7-3
CASSLGSQSETQYF
TGTGCCAGCAGCTTAGGCTCTCAAAGCGAGACCCAGTACTTC
>TRBJ2-2|.|.|TRBV7-9
CASSWLDGELFF
TGTGCCAGCAGCTGGTTGGACGGGGAGCTGTTTTTT
>TRBJ2-1|.|.|TRBV5-1
CASSLEGLREQFF
TGCGCCAGCAGCTTGGAGGGGCTACGGGAGCAGTTCTTC
>TRBJ2-7|.|few|TRBV2
CASRGQGTPYEQYF
TGTGCCAGCAGGGGTCAGGGGACCCCCTACGAGCAGTACTTC
>TRBJ2-1|.|.|TRBV7-3
CASSFGVLGNEQFF
TGTGCCAGCAGCTTTGGCGTCTTGGGGAATGAGCAGTTCTTC
>TRBJ2-1|TRBD2|.|TRBV5-1
CASSLVLAGGRGGEQFF
TGCGCCAGCAGCTTGGTACTAGCGGGAGGCCGTGGGGGTGAGCAGTTCTTC
>TRBJ2-7|TRBD2|.|TRBV29-1
CSVDAGTGRGEQYF
TGCAGCGTAGATGCCGGGACGGGGAGGGGCGAGCAGTACTTC
>TRBJ2-5|.|.|TRBV7-2
CASSLGLTGSGETQYF
TGTGCCAGCAGCTTAGGTTTAACAGGGTCGGGTGAGACCCAGTACTTC
>TRBJ2-2|.|.|TRBV2
CASSSDLRTNTGELFF
TGTGCCAGCAGTAGCGACTTGAGGACGAACACCGGGGAGCTGTTTTTT
>TRBJ1-1|.|.|TRBV28
CASAQNTEAFF
TGTGCCAGCGCCCAGAACACTGAAGCTTTCTTT
>TRBJ2-1|.|.|TRBV11-3
CASSLDKGGTEQFF
TGTGCCAGCAGCTTAGATAAGGGGGGGACTGAGCAGTTCTTC
>TRBJ2-1|TRBD1|.|TRBV6-4
CASSDADRLLFF
TGTGCCAGCAGTGACGCGGACAGGCTCCTGTTCTTC
>TRBJ1-2|TRBD1|.|TRBV7-9
CASSLDLLGGGYTF
TGTGCCAGCAGCTTAGACCTTCTAGGGGGCGGCTACACCTTC
>TRBJ2-3|TRBD2|.|TRBV5-1
CASSTSGPDTQYF
TGCGCCAGCAGCACTAGCGGGCCAGATACGCAGTATTTT
>TRBJ2-5|TRBD2|.|TRBV11-2
CASSLSTSGILRETQYF
TGTGCCAGCAGCTTGTCCACTAGCGGGATTTTAAGGGAGACCCAGTACTTC
>TRBJ2-1|.|.|TRBV6-6
CASSSGSRPSNEQFF
TGTGCCAGCAGTTCGGGATCCCGACCCAGCAATGAGCAGTTCTTC
>TRBJ1-1|.|.|TRBV27
CASSFTGGWAFF
TGTGCCAGCAGTTTTACTGGGGGCTGGGCTTTCTTT